This TCR beta chain was sequenced in a study of OX40 agonist ivuxolimab in advanced cancers. Context from the whole study: The costimulatory receptor OX40 (CD134) was targeted by ivuxolimab, a fully human IgG2 agonistic monoclonal antibody. Intravenous ivuxolimab was administered to patients every 2 weeks at six dose levels: 0.01, 0.1, 0.3, 1.5, 3 and 10 mg/kg. Of the roughly 52 dose-escalation patients, hepatocellular carcinoma was present in about 20, melanoma in approximately 15, renal cell carcinoma in 9 and head and neck cancer in 9. A male proportion of approximately 83% and a mean age of approximately 60 years, ranging from about 23 to 90, were recorded for the dose-escalation cohort. Patients were allowed to have had prior anti-PD-1, anti-PD-L1 or anti-CTLA-4 therapy, and approximately 43% of the dose-escalation patients had previously received checkpoint inhibitors. Partial responses occurred in three dose-escalation patients: two with cutaneous melanoma and one with hepatocellular carcinoma. The point of sequencing TCRbeta in the periphery was to test whether ivuxolimab changed TCR sequence diversity and drove clonal T-cell expansion. The paper reports the monotherapy dose-escalation portion (N ≈ 50 patients) of the phase I ivuxolimab trial. Paper-wide results and their limitations: At doses of 0.1 to 3.0 mg/kg, clonal expansion of both CD4+ and CD8+ blood T cells was observed from baseline to week 6. Low levels of normalized T-cell clonal expansion were also shown by some nonresponding patients. Which antigens the clonally expanded peripheral T cells were specific for was not determined. After ivuxolimab, more expanded clones were found on average in CD8+ T cells than in CD4+ T cells. In the 0.1-3.0 mg/kg groups, partial responders had among the lowest normalized peripheral clonal expansion, particularly in CD8+ T cells.

To sequence the TCRbeta CDR3 region, genomic DNA was isolated from the sorted cells. The immunoSEQ Assay was used to sequence the TCRbeta CDR3 regions. The immuneACCESS repertoire file appears here via TCRdb, limited to in-frame rearrangements. These files lack a portion of the clones; in checked studies, under half of the deficit traces to unresolved V genes, and the cause of the others is not known. This sample has tens of thousands of clones in its table, and 75% to 90% of those were observed once. The ten largest clones capture about 7.2% of the sample. The trial excluded patients who had a history of autoimmune disease or were on systemic immunosuppression. Peripheral blood for TCR sequencing was collected from all dose cohorts at baseline, on cycle 4 day 1, and on cycle 7 day 1. Samples were obtained from an open-label, multicenter, first-in-human phase I dose-escalation trial of ivuxolimab. Adults with locally advanced or metastatic head and neck squamous cell, hepatocellular, melanoma or renal cell carcinoma were enrolled in the trial. CD4+ and CD8+ T cells were sorted separately from peripheral blood before TCR sequencing.

The CDR3 runs 18 residues from the cysteine to the phenylalanine. Only the CDR3 region is kept as DNA, spanning 54 bases read in frame from base 1. A note on this clone: The antigen this receptor binds is unknown. No base quality values were provided; no much bigger clone lies one nucleotide off.

Sequenced material: CD4+ or CD8+ T cells sorted from blood, taken in a trial of the OX40 agonist ivuxolimab. The receptor was isolated from an adult with an advanced solid tumor such as melanoma, head and neck, liver or kidney cancer. The V gene is TRBV21-1 and the J gene is TRBJ2-7; the table assigns TRBD2, which was not confirmed against the DNA. TRBV21-1 is classified as a pseudogene. CDR3 protein: CASSKEATSGGRTYEQYF. The nucleotides are TGTGCCAGCAGCAAAGAGGCCACTAGCGGGGGGAGGACCTACGAGCAGTACTTC.